The clone carrying this TCR beta chain appeared many times. As yet, its antigen is unknown. The CDR3 runs 14 residues. The germline V gene encodes CDR1 MNHEY and CDR2 SMNVEV (reference sequence). Trimming removed 2 bases from V and 8 bases from J; junction bases left unmatched: 8. This entry belongs to a study of T cells in Graves' hyperthyroidism and ophthalmopathy. Study-wide results and limits: Blood shared most expanded thyroid clonotypes above 0.001.

Disease duration under 2 months; hyperthyroidism patients were aged 18 to 65. What was amplified from RNA transcripts were TCR beta CDR3 regions. TCR CDR3 underwent first-round RT-PCR with the HTBI primer set. TCRdb reanalysed the multiplex PCR reads using MiXCR and keeps one entry per CDR3 protein. Seen here are 400,000 to 600,000 distinct CDR3 sequences, around 21% observed once, and the top ten hold around a quarter. The chain recombines TRBV27 with TRBJ1-2, with TRBD1 matching 7 bases. Sequencing was done on a sample of blood. The receptor was isolated from a man aged 18 to 29 with Graves' hyperthyroidism. The chain's CDR3 is CASSLRTGGIGYTF. In DNA, the CDR3 is TGTGCCAGCAGTTTAAGGACAGGCGGCATCGGCTACACCTTC.